This T cell receptor (beta chain) is drawn from a study of T cell repertoires in cytomegalovirus infection. Study details: The study used recently identified HLA-C-restricted and well-studied HLA-B-restricted CMV epitopes. A matching HLA type, together with CMV infection, was signaled by public TCR beta signatures. Study-level results: Using cumulative public TCR beta family frequency, the authors identified those who carried CMV together with the relevant HLA.

MiXCR, applied by TCRdb to the reads, yields one record per CDR3 protein. The top ten clones hold roughly 12% of a sample with some 800,000 distinct CDR3 sequences, around a third of them seen once. This clonotype occurred a few times. The antigen remains undetermined. V lost 6 bases to trimming and J lost 1 base; unmatched junction nucleotides: 5. CDR1 is ENHRY, CDR2 SYGVKD, per germline. The CDR3 is 14 residues long. This chain links TRBV10-3 with TRBJ1-1, with 7 bases matching TRBD1. This TCR derives from a human donor in good health (CMV status not recorded). Some clones in this sample may be carry-over from other donors' samples. This specimen was cultured CD8+ T cells from PBMCs, taken from culture after CMV antigen stimulation. The CDR3 here is CAISSDRRNTEAFF. CDR3 sequence (DNA): TGTGCCATCAGCTCGGACAGGAGGAACACTGAAGCTTTCTTT.